These T cell receptor beta chains were read from a single sample in a study of T-cell reconstitution after alpha-beta-depleted transplantation in children. TCRdb processed the PCR reads anew with MiXCR; each CDR3 protein has one entry. The repertoire has more than 500,000 distinct CDR3 sequences, roughly 10% of them found once; the top ten carry roughly 15%. The specimen was PBMCs, mostly from graft donor cells, collected 180 days after TCRalphabeta/CD19-depleted stem cell transplant. The receptors stem from a female patient aged 2-9 years who had a stem cell transplant for aplastic anemia, so the T cells may come from the graft donor. CDR3s include the opening cysteine and the closing phenylalanine or tryptophan. D genes are given only for firm matches. Size is omitted from some rows. Given values are once, few, many or a class for expanded clones.

CDR3aa: CASSLDRGPHTDTQYF
CDR3nt: TGTGCCAGCAGTCTTGACAGGGGTCCCCACACAGATACGCAGTATTTT
j_gene: TRBJ2-3
abundance: few
d_gene: TRBD1
v_gene: TRBV12-3/TRBV12-4

CDR3aa: CASSLREAGGPKTQYF
CDR3nt: TGTGCCAGCAGCTTACGGGAAGCGGGAGGGCCGAAGACCCAGTACTTC
j_gene: TRBJ2-5
abundance: NA
d_gene: TRBD2
v_gene: TRBV13

CDR3aa: CASRTGLLDYNEQFF
CDR3nt: TGTGCCAGCAGGACGGGACTCTTAGACTACAATGAGCAGTTCTTC
j_gene: TRBJ2-1
abundance: few
d_gene: NA
v_gene: TRBV27

CDR3aa: CSVEEGPNSPLHF
CDR3nt: TGCAGCGTTGAAGAGGGACCCAATTCACCCCTCCACTTT
j_gene: TRBJ1-6
abundance: NA
d_gene: NA
v_gene: TRBV29-1

CDR3aa: CASSLVGTDQETQYF
CDR3nt: TGTGCCAGCAGCTTAGTCGGGACGGACCAAGAGACCCAGTACTTC
j_gene: TRBJ2-5
abundance: NA
d_gene: NA
v_gene: TRBV7-9

CDR3aa: CASSLVPQKYSNQPQHF
CDR3nt: TGTGCCAGCAGCTTGGTTCCTCAAAAGTATAGCAATCAGCCCCAGCATTTT
j_gene: TRBJ1-5
abundance: NA
d_gene: NA
v_gene: TRBV5-8

CDR3aa: CASSYRDRNYEQYF
CDR3nt: TGTGCCAGCAGCTACCGGGACCGAAACTACGAGCAGTACTTC
j_gene: TRBJ2-7
abundance: few
d_gene: NA
v_gene: TRBV11-2

CDR3aa: CASSLGGGPNYGYTF
CDR3nt: TGTGCCAGCAGCTTAGGGGGCGGACCTAACTATGGCTACACCTTC
j_gene: TRBJ1-2
abundance: NA
d_gene: NA
v_gene: TRBV7-9

CDR3aa: CSVVSGGSYEQYF
CDR3nt: TGCAGCGTCGTCTCCGGGGGCTCCTACGAGCAGTACTTC
j_gene: TRBJ2-7
abundance: NA
d_gene: NA
v_gene: TRBV29-1

CDR3aa: CASGTREFF
CDR3nt: TGTGCCTCGGGAACCCGGGAGTTCTTC
j_gene: TRBJ2-1
abundance: NA
d_gene: NA
v_gene: TRBV11-2

CDR3aa: CASSPPALAGKETQYF
CDR3nt: TGCGCCAGCAGCCCCCCGGCGCTAGCTGGGAAAGAGACCCAGTACTTC
j_gene: TRBJ2-5
abundance: NA
d_gene: NA
v_gene: TRBV5-1

CDR3aa: CASSLYRGPNEQFF
CDR3nt: TGTGCCAGCAGTTTGTACAGGGGGCCAAATGAGCAGTTCTTC
j_gene: TRBJ2-1
abundance: few
d_gene: TRBD1
v_gene: TRBV28

CDR3aa: CASSLEAGADTQYF
CDR3nt: TGTGCCAGCAGCTTAGAGGCTGGGGCCGATACGCAGTATTTT
j_gene: TRBJ2-3
abundance: many
d_gene: NA
v_gene: TRBV7-8

CDR3aa: CSALVVRTGATEAFF
CDR3nt: TGCAGCGCCTTGGTGGTCCGGACAGGGGCCACTGAAGCTTTCTTT
j_gene: TRBJ1-1
abundance: few
d_gene: TRBD1
v_gene: TRBV29-1

CDR3aa: CASSVEREGLGTQYF
CDR3nt: TGTGCCAGCAGCGTGGAGCGGGAGGGCCTGGGTACGCAGTATTTT
j_gene: TRBJ2-3
abundance: few
d_gene: TRBD2
v_gene: TRBV9

CDR3aa: CASSSTGNYGYTF
CDR3nt: TGCGCCAGCAGCTCCACAGGGAACTATGGCTACACCTTC
j_gene: TRBJ1-2
abundance: many
d_gene: NA
v_gene: TRBV5-1

CDR3aa: CASSSPGQRNSPLHF
CDR3nt: TGTGCCAGCAGCTCACCGGGACAACGAAATTCACCCCTCCACTTT
j_gene: TRBJ1-6
abundance: NA
d_gene: NA
v_gene: TRBV5-4

CDR3aa: CATSPGQGLMDYGYTF
CDR3nt: TGTGCCACCAGTCCGGGGCAGGGCCTGATGGACTATGGCTACACCTTC
j_gene: TRBJ1-2
abundance: NA
d_gene: NA
v_gene: TRBV24-1

CDR3aa: CASSLILATGELFF
CDR3nt: TGCGCCAGCAGCCTCATACTAGCTACCGGGGAGCTGTTTTTT
j_gene: TRBJ2-2
abundance: NA
d_gene: NA
v_gene: TRBV5-1

CDR3aa: CASSTLAGTITDTQYF
CDR3nt: TGTGCCAGCAGCACCTTAGCGGGCACCATCACAGATACGCAGTATTTT
j_gene: TRBJ2-3
abundance: many
d_gene: TRBD2
v_gene: TRBV5-5

CDR3aa: CASSFTELPNGPETNYGYTF
CDR3nt: TGTGCCAGCAGTTTTACTGAGTTGCCCAATGGACCAGAAACTAACTATGGCTACACCTTC
j_gene: TRBJ1-2
abundance: few
d_gene: NA
v_gene: TRBV12-3/TRBV12-4

CDR3aa: CASTLTPFDEQFF
CDR3nt: TGTGCCAGCACCCTGACTCCGTTTGACGAGCAGTTCTTC
j_gene: TRBJ2-1
abundance: NA
d_gene: NA
v_gene: TRBV28

CDR3aa: CASSLKTGPANDEAFF
CDR3nt: TGCGCCAGCAGCTTGAAGACAGGCCCCGCGAACGATGAAGCTTTCTTT
j_gene: TRBJ1-1
abundance: NA
d_gene: NA
v_gene: TRBV5-1

CDR3aa: CASSLVRTSGRSNEQFF
CDR3nt: TGTGCCAGCAGCTTAGTGAGGACTAGCGGGAGGTCCAATGAGCAGTTCTTC
j_gene: TRBJ2-1
abundance: few
d_gene: TRBD2
v_gene: TRBV7-2

CDR3aa: CASLRTRGSGELFF
CDR3nt: TGTGCCAGCCTTCGGACGCGGGGGTCCGGGGAGCTGTTTTTT
j_gene: TRBJ2-2
abundance: NA
d_gene: TRBD2
v_gene: TRBV6-2/TRBV6-3

CDR3aa: CAIRDGTGGPYSSYEQYF
CDR3nt: TGTGCCATCAGAGACGGGACAGGGGGCCCATATAGCTCCTACGAGCAGTACTTC
j_gene: TRBJ2-7
abundance: NA
d_gene: TRBD1
v_gene: TRBV10-3

CDR3aa: CASSPPGQGPVQFF
CDR3nt: TGTGCCAGCTCACCACCAGGGCAGGGCCCAGTGCAGTTCTTC
j_gene: TRBJ2-1
abundance: NA
d_gene: NA
v_gene: TRBV18

CDR3aa: CASSPVGQGSNTGELFF
CDR3nt: TGTGCCAGCAGCCCCGTAGGGCAGGGCTCGAACACCGGGGAGCTGTTTTTT
j_gene: TRBJ2-2
abundance: NA
d_gene: NA
v_gene: TRBV5-4

CDR3aa: CAISEGGSSRTDTQYF
CDR3nt: TGTGCCATCAGTGAGGGGGGATCTTCCCGCACAGATACGCAGTATTTT
j_gene: TRBJ2-3
abundance: many
d_gene: NA
v_gene: TRBV10-3

CDR3aa: CASWPTSGRAATGELFF
CDR3nt: TGTGCCAGCTGGCCGACTAGCGGGAGGGCCGCCACCGGGGAGCTGTTTTTT
j_gene: TRBJ2-2
abundance: few
d_gene: TRBD2
v_gene: TRBV6-1